These 17 T cell receptor beta chains share one sample of origin, sequenced in a study of long-term antiretroviral therapy in people with HIV. At the survey level, the v3.0 immunoSEQ assay was run. Measured with immunoSEQ multiplex PCR; TCRdb has only the in-frame clones, and not every one. The sample lists fewer than 30,000 clones, roughly 80% occurring once. The starting material was unsorted PBMCs, obtained 0.7 years before starting antiretroviral therapy. The receptors were gathered from a man aged 25-40 years with HIV.

The V and J genes are TRBV19 and TRBJ2-1; D uncertain. This CDR3 spans 17 amino acids. V lost 5 bases, J lost 5 bases, and 22 bases lay in between. CDR1 and CDR2 from the germline V gene are LNHDA and SQIVND (reference sequence). For the CDR3, the DNA is TGTGCCAGTAGTCCAGGAGAAGCTCGGGTTATGCACAATGAGCAGTTCTTC. Translating it yields CASSPGEARVMHNEQFF.

This clone was seen once. V gene TRBV4-3 combines with J gene TRBJ2-2; 13 nucleotides agree with TRBD2. With 5 bases clipped from V and 5 bases from J, the junction kept 2 bases outside the gene matches. Germline V CDR1 and CDR2: LGHNA, YSLEER. The CDR3 loop spans 15 amino acids. The CDR3 nucleotides read TGCGCCAGCAGCGGGACTAGCGGGGTTACCGGGGAGCTGTTTTTT. Translation: CASSGTSGVTGELFF.

This chain links TRBV7-8 with TRBJ1-5; unclear D gene. V was cut by 3 bases and J by 9 bases, with 21 bases left in between. CDR3 length: 16 amino acids. Germline V lookup: CDR1 SGHVS, CDR2 FQNEAQ. The CDR3 sequence: CASSLERLSPARPQHF. CDR3 coding DNA: TGTGCCAGCAGCTTGGAGCGGCTTAGCCCGGCGCGGCCCCAGCATTTT.

The genes are TRBV11-2 and TRBJ2-7; D is unresolved. Trimming removed 0 bases from V and 4 bases from J, with 7 bases in between. In germline, CDR1 is SGHAT, CDR2 FQNNGV. CDR3 length: 13 amino acids. CDR3 nucleotides: TGTGCCAGCAGCTTAGATTGGGCTTACGAGCAGTACTTC. Encoded protein: CASSLDWAYEQYF.

V usage is TRBV19 and J usage is TRBJ1-1, with D hard to call. Trimming removed 0 bases from V and 5 bases from J, with 7 bases in between. Germline V gives CDR1 LNHDA, CDR2 SQIVND (reference sequence). This CDR3 contains 13 residues. CDR3 loop: CASSIDSDTEAFF. DNA of the CDR3: TGTGCCAGTAGTATAGATTCGGATACTGAAGCTTTCTTT. The full variable domain, rest sourced from reference TRBV19 and TRBJ1-1, is DGGITQSPKYLFRKEGQNVTLSCEQNLNHDAMYWYRQDPGQGLRLIYYSQIVNDFQKGDIAEGYSVSREKKESFPLTVTSAQKNPTAFYLCASSIDSDTEAFFGQGTRLTVV.

A few counts support this clone. This chain uses TRBV10-2 with TRBJ1-6; D is ambiguous. The CDR3 contains 14 residues. Germline loops: CDR1 WSHSY, CDR2 SAAADI. V shed 2 bases and J shed 14 bases, with 16 bases lying between them. CDR3 sequence (DNA): TGCGCCAGCAGTGAGGCGGGGAGTACTTCTTCCCTCCACTTT. This translates into CASSEAGSTSSLHF.

This chain links TRBV28 with TRBJ1-4; 7 bases match TRBD1. Germline V gene sequence: CDR1 MDHEN, CDR2 SYDVKM. The CDR3 covers 15 residues. The V gene end was trimmed by 8 bases and the J gene end by 7 bases; junction bases not matched to a gene: 13. CDR3: CASGFTTGMSEKLFF. CDR3 DNA sequence: TGTGCCAGCGGGTTCACGACAGGGATGAGTGAAAAACTGTTTTTT.

This rearrangement joins TRBV5-1 to TRBJ2-5, with D tentatively TRBD2 (5 bases). The DNA end favors TRBJ2-7, so the J call may be wrong. This CDR3 comprises 16 residues. Germline loops: CDR1 SGHRS, CDR2 YFSETQ. CDR3 nucleotides: TGCGCCAGCAGCTCCCTCGAACGGGGAAAACCCTACGAGCAGTACTTC. Protein: CASSSLERGKPYEQYF.

The chain combines TRBV30 with TRBJ2-1; D gene ambiguous. This CDR3 comprises 14 residues. The ends were cut back, 2 bases at V and 7 bases at J, with 15 bases in the middle. Germline loops: CDR1 GTSNPN, CDR2 SVGIG (reference sequence). The CDR3 DNA sequence: TGTGCCTGGAGTAGGCAGACGCCGTCGAATGAGCAGTTCTTC. This codes for CAWSRQTPSNEQFF.

The table lists this clone with a count of one. The V call is TRBV9, the J call TRBJ1-1; D call uncertain. The CDR3 totals 14 residues. Germline V gene sequence: CDR1 SGDLS, CDR2 YYNGEE. V was trimmed by 4 bases and J by 2 bases, leaving 12 bases between them. The DNA of the CDR3 is TGTGCCAGCAGCCCAAATACACGCAACACTGAAGCTTTCTTT. Its translation is CASSPNTRNTEAFF.

The chain recombines TRBV19 with TRBJ1-5; possible D gene TRBD1, 5 bases. CDR1 and CDR2 (germline): LNHDA, SQIVND (reference sequence). This CDR3 contains 13 residues. Trimming stripped 3 bases from V and 7 bases from J, with 10 bases between. Here the CDR3 reads CASSIPGYQPQHF. The CDR3 DNA is TGTGCCAGTAGTATTCCAGGGTACCAGCCCCAGCATTTT.

The V and J genes are TRBV6-5 and TRBJ2-3; 8 bases fit TRBD1. Germline V gene lookup returns CDR1 MNHEY and CDR2 SVGAGI. The J segment lost 7 bases and the V segment lost 2 bases, leaving 8 bases of the junction unmatched. The CDR3 loop spans 15 amino acids. CDR3 residues: CASSYETGAKNTQYF. In DNA form, the CDR3 reads TGTGCCAGCAGTTACGAGACAGGGGCCAAAAATACGCAGTATTTT.

V and J are TRBV5-4 and TRBJ1-1; D uncertain. The CDR3 totals 14 residues. The V end was cut by 0 bases, the J end by 1 base, with 7 bases between. Germline loops: CDR1 SGHNT, CDR2 YYREEE (reference sequence). The CDR3 coding sequence is TGTGCCAGCAGCTTGGAAGCAGCGAACACTGAAGCTTTCTTT. Translation: CASSLEAANTEAFF. Together with reference TRBV5-4 and TRBJ1-1, the CDR3 gives the full variable domain: ETGVTQSPTHLIKTRGQQVTLRCSSQSGHNTVSWYQQALGQGPQFIFQYYREEENGRGNFPPRFSGLQFPNYSSELNVNALELDDSALYLCASSLEAANTEAFFGQGTRLTVV.

The chain carries TRBV6-1 and TRBJ2-7, with a weak D call TRBD1 (7 bases). Germline CDR1 MNHNS, CDR2 SASEGT. CDR3 length equals 14 residues. V lost 4 bases to trimming and J lost 4 bases, with 14 bases between them. This CDR3 reads CASSVYRGGYEQYF. The CDR3 DNA is TGTGCCAGCAGTGTCTACAGGGGAGGATACGAGCAGTACTTC.

This clone has more than one count but fewer than ten. This chain joins TRBV21-1 and TRBJ1-1. TRBV21-1 is annotated as a pseudogene. The CDR3 is made up of 17 amino acids. The CDR3 is CASSKAYSGQEDTEAFF. The CDR3 DNA sequence: TGTGCCAGCAGCAAAGCGTACTCGGGCCAGGAAGACACTGAAGCTTTCTTT.

V gene TRBV7-2 combines with J gene TRBJ1-1, with D possibly matching TRBD1 (5 bases). Between the trimmed V and J ends, which lost 4 bases and 9 bases, there was a span of 15 bases. Per the germline V gene, CDR1 is SGHTA and CDR2 is FQGNSA. This CDR3 region has 13 residues. CDR3 residues: CASSSVGGSKAFF. DNA for the CDR3: TGTGCCAGCAGCTCCGTCGGGGGGTCTAAAGCTTTCTTT.

The chain is built from TRBV7-9 and TRBJ1-3, with 7 positions matching TRBD1. The CDR3 consists of 15 residues. Losses at the gene ends were 5 bases for V and 4 bases for J; bases not matched to a gene: 8. Germline V gene lookup returns CDR1 SEHNR and CDR2 FQNEAQ (reference sequence). CDR3: CASSPADRAGNTIYF. The CDR3 DNA follows: TGTGCCAGCAGCCCGGCAGACAGGGCAGGAAACACCATATATTTT. Based on the CDR3 plus reference TRBV7-9 and TRBJ1-3, the full variable domain is DTGVSQNPRHKITKRGQNVTFRCDPISEHNRLYWYRQTLGQGPEFLTYFQNEAQLEKSRLLSDRFSAERPKGSFSTLEIQRTEQGDSAMYLCASSPADRAGNTIYFGEGSWLTVV.